The 9 T cell receptor beta chains given below trace back to one sample, sequenced in a study of shared clonotypes between healthy human individuals. Clones were sequenced by immunoSEQ multiplex PCR, and TCRdb holds only the in-frame ones, with some missing. The sample includes about 1.1 million clones, 70% to 85% of them seen just once. Material for sequencing was memory CD4+ T cells from PBMCs. Stated subset: CD45RA-negative fraction. The receptors shown here come from a young man in good health. Some clones in this sample may be carry-over from other donors' samples.

This clone was seen just once. V and J are TRBV4-3 and TRBJ1-2; no definite D call. The V end lost 4 bases, the J end lost 4 bases, and 19 bases lay between the germline ends. The CDR3 is 16 residues long. Germline V gene lookup returns CDR1 LGHNA and CDR2 YSLEER. This CDR3 reads CASSPTGPFRAYGYTF. CDR3 nucleotide sequence: TGCGCCAGCAGCCCCACTGGGCCCTTTAGGGCCTATGGCTACACCTTC.

The gene calls are TRBV5-1 and TRBJ2-5, with D perhaps given as TRBD1 or TRBD2 (5 bases each). The V end was cut by 1 base, the J end by 0 bases, with 13 bases between. CDR1 is SGHRS, CDR2 YFSETQ, per germline. The CDR3 consists of 16 residues. Written as DNA, the CDR3 is TGCGCCAGCAGCTTGAACCGGGGCCCGTACCAAGAGACCCAGTACTTC. Translating it yields CASSLNRGPYQETQYF. The full variable domain, in which reference TRBV5-1 and TRBJ2-5 provide the parts outside the CDR3, is KAGVTQTPRYLIKTRGQQVTLSCSPISGHRSVSWYQQTPGQGLQFLFEYFSETQRNKGNFPGRFSGRQFSNSRSEMNVSTLELGDSALYLCASSLNRGPYQETQYFGPGTRLLVL.

V usage is TRBV18 and J usage is TRBJ2-1; 8 bases align to TRBD2. Germline V gene sequence: CDR1 KGHSH, CDR2 LQKENI. The CDR3 length is 17 residues. V dropped 2 bases and J dropped 9; count of bases not matched to a gene: 15. The CDR3: CASSPFAGTSGSAEQFF. CDR3 DNA: TGTGCCAGCTCACCATTTGCCGGGACTAGTGGCTCCGCTGAGCAGTTCTTC.

On this clone: At one boundary the junction diverges from the germline segment, which might be a read error. The chain combines TRBV5-1 with TRBJ2-1, with 11 bases aligning to TRBD2. Per germline, CDR1 SGHRS and CDR2 YFSETQ. The CDR3 spans 14 residues. This chain's CDR3 is CASRLASGRYEQFF. CDR3 coding DNA: TGCGCCAGCAGGTTGGCTAGCGGGAGGTATGAGCAGTTCTTC.

V usage is TRBV5-1 and J usage is TRBJ2-3; D gene ambiguous. CDR3 length equals 14 residues. V gave up 5 bases and J gave up 2 bases, with 12 bases separating them. The V gene's germline CDR1 is SGHRS and CDR2 YFSETQ. In DNA, the CDR3 is TGCGCCAGCAGTTACGAAACATCCACAGATACGCAGTATTTT. Residues: CASSYETSTDTQYF.

The chain is built from TRBV6-4 and TRBJ1-5; tentatively, D is TRBD1 (6 bases). Germline V CDR1 and CDR2: MRHNA, SNTAGT. The ends were cut back, 4 bases at V and 15 bases at J, with 25 bases in the middle. The CDR3 contains 15 residues. The CDR3 region is CASSGTRCRQARRHF. CDR3 nucleotide sequence: TGTGCCAGCAGTGGAACCCGTTGTCGACAGGCCCGGAGGCATTTT.

The chain is built from TRBV9 and TRBJ2-1; D might be TRBD1 or TRBD2, each matching 5 bases. The V and J ends lost 4 bases and 0 bases respectively, with 17 bases between them. CDR3 size: 17 residues. Germline lookup yields CDR1 SGDLS and CDR2 YYNGEE. The CDR3 sequence is CASSTWDAPFSYNEQFF. In DNA, the CDR3 is TGTGCCAGCAGCACATGGGACGCCCCTTTCTCCTACAATGAGCAGTTCTTC.

The gene calls are TRBV19 and TRBJ2-1; 7 bases align to TRBD1. This CDR3 region has 16 residues. Losses at the gene ends were 5 bases for V and 0 bases for J; bases not matched to a gene: 7. Germline V gives CDR1 LNHDA, CDR2 SQIVND (reference sequence). CDR3 coding DNA: TGTGCCAGTAGTGCTAGGGGGCAGAGCTCCTACAATGAGCAGTTCTTC. It specifies CASSARGQSSYNEQFF.

This clone has only one observation. The chain has TRBV7-8 and TRBJ2-7, with D possibly matching TRBD2 (6 bases). The CDR3 length is 16 residues. Deletions cut 1 base from V and 2 bases from J, with 15 bases between. The germline gives CDR1 SGHVS, CDR2 FQNEAQ. CDR3 bases: TGTGCCAGCAGCTTAGTCCCGCGGGAACTTGCCTACGAGCAGTACTTC. Amino acid sequence: CASSLVPRELAYEQYF.